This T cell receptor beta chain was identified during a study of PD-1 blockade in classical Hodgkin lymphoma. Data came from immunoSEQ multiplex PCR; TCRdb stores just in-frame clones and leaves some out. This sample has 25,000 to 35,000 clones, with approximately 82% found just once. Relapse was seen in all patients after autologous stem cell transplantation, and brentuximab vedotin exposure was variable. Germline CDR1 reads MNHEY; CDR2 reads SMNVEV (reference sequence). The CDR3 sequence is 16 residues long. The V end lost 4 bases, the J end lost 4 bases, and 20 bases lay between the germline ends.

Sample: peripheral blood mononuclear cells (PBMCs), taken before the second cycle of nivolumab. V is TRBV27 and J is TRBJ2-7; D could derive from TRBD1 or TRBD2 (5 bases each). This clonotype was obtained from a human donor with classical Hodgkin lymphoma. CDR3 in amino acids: CASSSLKGPLLYEQYV. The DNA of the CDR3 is TGTGCCAGCAGTTCACTTAAGGGACCACTTCTTTACGAGCAGTACGTC.